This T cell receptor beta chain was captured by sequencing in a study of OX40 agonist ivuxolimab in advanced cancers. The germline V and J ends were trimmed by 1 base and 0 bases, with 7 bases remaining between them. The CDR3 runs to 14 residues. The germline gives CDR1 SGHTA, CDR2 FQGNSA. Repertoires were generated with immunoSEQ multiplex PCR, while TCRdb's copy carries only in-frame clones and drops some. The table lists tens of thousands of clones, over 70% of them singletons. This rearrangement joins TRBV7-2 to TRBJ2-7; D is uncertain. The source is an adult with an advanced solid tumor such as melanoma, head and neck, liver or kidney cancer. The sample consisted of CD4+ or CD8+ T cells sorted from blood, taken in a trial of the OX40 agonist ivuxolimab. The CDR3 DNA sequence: TGTGCCAGCAGCTTAGGACGGCACTCCTACGAGCAGTACTTC. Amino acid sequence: CASSLGRHSYEQYF.